This T cell receptor beta chain emerged from a study of blood T cells in healthy people across ages. Primed by a sample-barcoded 5' primer and a J-beta primer mix, a second PCR proceeded for 7 to 11 cycles. TCRdb processed the 5' RACE reads anew with MiXCR; each CDR3 protein has one entry. Of 1.5 million to 2 million distinct CDR3 sequences listed, around 50% are singletons. This clonotype was picked up a small number of times. The antigen remains undetermined. Study-wide points: In these data, TCR beta diversity tracked strongly with naive T cell percentage.

Germline V lookup: CDR1 DFQATT, CDR2 SNEGSKA (reference sequence). This CDR3 has 12 residues. The junction had 5 bases not matched to a gene; V was cut back by 2 bases and J by 13 bases. This TCR was recovered from a woman in her 40s in good health. The V call is TRBV20-1, the J call TRBJ2-1; the match to TRBD2 covers 10 bases. Sequencing used blood. The CDR3 sequence: CSARWTSGRQFF. In DNA form, the CDR3 reads TGCAGTGCTAGATGGACTAGCGGCCGTCAGTTCTTC.